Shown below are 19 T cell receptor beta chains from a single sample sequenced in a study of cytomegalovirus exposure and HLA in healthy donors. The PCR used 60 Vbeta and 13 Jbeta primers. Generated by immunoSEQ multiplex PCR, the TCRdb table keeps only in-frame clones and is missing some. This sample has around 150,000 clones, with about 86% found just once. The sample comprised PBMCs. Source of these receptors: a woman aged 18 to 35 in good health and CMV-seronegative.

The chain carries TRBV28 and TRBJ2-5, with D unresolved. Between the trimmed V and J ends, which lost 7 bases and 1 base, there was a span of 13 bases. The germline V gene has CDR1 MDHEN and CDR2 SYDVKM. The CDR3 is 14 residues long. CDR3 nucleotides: TGTGCCAGCAACACGCCCGTGATCCAAGAGACCCAGTACTTC. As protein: CASNTPVIQETQYF.

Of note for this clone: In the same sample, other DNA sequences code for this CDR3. CDR3 in DNA: TGTGCCAGCGGGGCCCAGGACAGAGACCTCTACGAGCAGTACTTC. Translation: CASGAQDRDLYEQYF. The chain links TRBV6-1 to TRBJ2-7; weak D call: TRBD1 (6 bases). Trimming removed 8 bases at V and 3 bases at J, with 20 bases between. The germline CDR1 and CDR2 sequences are MNHNS and SASEGT. The CDR3 has 15 residues.

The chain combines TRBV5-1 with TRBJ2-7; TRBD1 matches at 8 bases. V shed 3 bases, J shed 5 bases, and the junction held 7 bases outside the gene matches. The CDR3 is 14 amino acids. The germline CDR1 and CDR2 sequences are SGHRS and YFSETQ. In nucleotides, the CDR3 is TGCGCCAGCAGCTGGCAGGGGGCTGAGAACGAGCAGTACTTC. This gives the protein CASSWQGAENEQYF.

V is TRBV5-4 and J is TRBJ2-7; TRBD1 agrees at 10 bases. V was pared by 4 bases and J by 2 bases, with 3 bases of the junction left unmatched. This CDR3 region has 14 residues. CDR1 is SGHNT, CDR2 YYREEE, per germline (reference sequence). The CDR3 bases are TGTGCCAGCAGCCCCGGACAGGGGGCCTACGAGCAGTACTTC. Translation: CASSPGQGAYEQYF.

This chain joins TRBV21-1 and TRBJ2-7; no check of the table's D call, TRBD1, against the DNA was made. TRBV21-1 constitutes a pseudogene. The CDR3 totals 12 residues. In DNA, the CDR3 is TGTGCCAGCAGCTGGCTGCTCTACGAGCAGTACTTC. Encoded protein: CASSWLLYEQYF.

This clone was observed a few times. The CDR3 DNA follows: TGTGCCAGCAGCTTACACGGGACAGACGGAAACACCATATATTTT. Translating it yields CASSLHGTDGNTIYF. The genes are TRBV7-3 and TRBJ1-3, with TRBD1 matching 7 bases. From germline, CDR1 is SGHTA and CDR2 FQGTGA. The CDR3 runs to 15 residues. The V segment lost 2 bases and the J segment 4 bases; nucleotides outside the gene matches: 5.

In nucleotides, the CDR3 is TGTGCCTGGAGTGCCCGGGCAGACAGGGGGCGCACCGAGCAGTACTTC. Protein: CAWSARADRGRTEQYF. V and J are TRBV30 and TRBJ2-7; 10 bases match TRBD1. In germline, CDR1 is GTSNPN, CDR2 SVGIG (reference sequence). This CDR3 spans 16 amino acids. V shed 1 base, J shed 6 bases, and the junction held 12 bases outside the gene matches.

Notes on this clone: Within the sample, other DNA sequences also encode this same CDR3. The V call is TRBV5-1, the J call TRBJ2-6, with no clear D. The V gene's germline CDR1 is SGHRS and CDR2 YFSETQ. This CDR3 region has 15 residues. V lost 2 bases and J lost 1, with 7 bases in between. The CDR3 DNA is TGCGCCAGCAGCTTTACTGGTTCTGGGGCCAACGTCCTGACTTTC. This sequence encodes CASSFTGSGANVLTF.

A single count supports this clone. CDR3 DNA sequence: TGTGCCAGCAAACGCGGGGGATACACAGATACGCAGTATTTT. It translates to CASKRGGYTDTQYF. V is TRBV2 and J is TRBJ2-3, with 7 positions matching TRBD2. The CDR3 contains 14 residues. V trimming: 7 bases; J trimming: 2 bases; junction bases outside the gene matches: 6. CDR1 and CDR2 from the germline V gene are SNHLY and FYNNEI.

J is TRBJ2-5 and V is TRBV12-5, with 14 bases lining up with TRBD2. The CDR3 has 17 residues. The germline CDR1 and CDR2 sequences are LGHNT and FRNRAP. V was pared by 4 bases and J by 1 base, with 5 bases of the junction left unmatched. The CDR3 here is CASGSGTSGGLQETQYF. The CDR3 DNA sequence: TGTGCTAGTGGTTCCGGGACTAGCGGGGGCCTCCAAGAGACCCAGTACTTC.

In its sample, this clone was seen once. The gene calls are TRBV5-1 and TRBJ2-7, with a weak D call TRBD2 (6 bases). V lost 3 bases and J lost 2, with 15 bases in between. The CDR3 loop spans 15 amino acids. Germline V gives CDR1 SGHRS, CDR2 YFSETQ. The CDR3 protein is CASSSWQGGTYEQYF. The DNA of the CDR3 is TGCGCCAGCAGCTCGTGGCAGGGCGGGACCTACGAGCAGTACTTC.

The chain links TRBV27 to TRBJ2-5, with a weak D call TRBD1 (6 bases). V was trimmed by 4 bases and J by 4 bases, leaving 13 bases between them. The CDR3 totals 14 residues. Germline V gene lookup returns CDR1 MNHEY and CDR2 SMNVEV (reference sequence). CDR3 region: CASSSTGHLETQYF. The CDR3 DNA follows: TGTGCCAGCAGTTCGACGGGACATCTAGAGACCCAGTACTTC.

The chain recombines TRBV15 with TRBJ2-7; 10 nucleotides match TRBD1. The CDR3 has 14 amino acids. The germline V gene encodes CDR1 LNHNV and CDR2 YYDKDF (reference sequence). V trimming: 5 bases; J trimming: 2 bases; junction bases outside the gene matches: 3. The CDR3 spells CATSLGQGPYEQYF. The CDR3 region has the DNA TGTGCCACCAGCTTGGGACAGGGGCCCTACGAGCAGTACTTC.

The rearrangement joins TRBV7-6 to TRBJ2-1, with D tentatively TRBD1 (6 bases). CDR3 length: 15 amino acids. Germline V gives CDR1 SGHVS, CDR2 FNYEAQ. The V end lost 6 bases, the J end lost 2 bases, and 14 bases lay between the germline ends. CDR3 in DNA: TGTGCCAGCAGTTCCAGGACAGCCACCTACAATGAGCAGTTCTTC. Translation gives CASSSRTATYNEQFF.

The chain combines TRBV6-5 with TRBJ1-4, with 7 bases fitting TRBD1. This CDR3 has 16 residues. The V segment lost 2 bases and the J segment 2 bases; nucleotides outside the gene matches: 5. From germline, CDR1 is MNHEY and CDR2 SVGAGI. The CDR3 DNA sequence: TGTGCCAGCAGTTACAGACAGGGAAGGACTAATGAAAAACTGTTTTTT. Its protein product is CASSYRQGRTNEKLFF.

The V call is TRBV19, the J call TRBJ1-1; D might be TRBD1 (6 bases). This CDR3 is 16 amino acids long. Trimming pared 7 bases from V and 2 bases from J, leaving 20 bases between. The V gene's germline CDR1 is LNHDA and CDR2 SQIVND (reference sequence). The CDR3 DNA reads TGTGCCAGTATGGGGGGCGGGGGCCCAAGAAACACTGAAGCTTTCTTT. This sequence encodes CASMGGGGPRNTEAFF.

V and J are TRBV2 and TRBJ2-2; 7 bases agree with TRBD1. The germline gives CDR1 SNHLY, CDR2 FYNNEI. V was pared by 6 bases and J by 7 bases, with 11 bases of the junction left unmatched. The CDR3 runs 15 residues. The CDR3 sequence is CASRKTGSMGGELFF. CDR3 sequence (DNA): TGTGCCAGCAGAAAGACAGGGTCCATGGGCGGGGAGCTGTTTTTT.

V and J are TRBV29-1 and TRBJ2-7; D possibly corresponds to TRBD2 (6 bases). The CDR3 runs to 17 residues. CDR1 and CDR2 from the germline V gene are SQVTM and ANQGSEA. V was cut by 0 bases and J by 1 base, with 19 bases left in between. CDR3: CSVEDPPQGLTSYEQYF. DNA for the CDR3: TGCAGCGTTGAAGATCCCCCCCAGGGACTTACGTCCTACGAGCAGTACTTC.

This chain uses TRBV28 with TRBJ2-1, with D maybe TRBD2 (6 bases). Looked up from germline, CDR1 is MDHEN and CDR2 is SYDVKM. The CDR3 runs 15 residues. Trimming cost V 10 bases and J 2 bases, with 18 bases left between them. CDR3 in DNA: TGTGCCACCAAAGGAGGGGTAGGCGCCTACAATGAGCAGTTCTTC. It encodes CATKGGVGAYNEQFF.